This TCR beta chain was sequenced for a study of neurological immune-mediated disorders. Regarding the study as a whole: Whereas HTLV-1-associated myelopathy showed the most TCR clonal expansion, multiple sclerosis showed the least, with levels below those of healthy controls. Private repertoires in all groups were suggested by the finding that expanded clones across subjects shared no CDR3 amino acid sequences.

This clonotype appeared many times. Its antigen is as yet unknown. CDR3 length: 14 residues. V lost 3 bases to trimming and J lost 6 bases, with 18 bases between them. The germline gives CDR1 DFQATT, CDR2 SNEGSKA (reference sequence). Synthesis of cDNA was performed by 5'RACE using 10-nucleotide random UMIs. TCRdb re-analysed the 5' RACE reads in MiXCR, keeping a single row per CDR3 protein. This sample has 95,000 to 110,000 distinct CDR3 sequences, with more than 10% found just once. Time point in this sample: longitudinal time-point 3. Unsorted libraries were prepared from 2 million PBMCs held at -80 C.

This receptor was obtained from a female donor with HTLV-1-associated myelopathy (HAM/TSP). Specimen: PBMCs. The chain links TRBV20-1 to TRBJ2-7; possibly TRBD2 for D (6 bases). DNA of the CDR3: TGCAGTGCTAGCAAGGGCGGGGCCCGCGGCGAGCAGTACTTC. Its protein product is CSASKGGARGEQYF.